This TCR beta chain came from a study of identical twins. In TCRdb, the 5' RACE reads were re-called with MiXCR into one record per CDR3 protein. The sample lists 350,000 to 600,000 distinct CDR3 sequences, 14% occurring once. Whole-study findings and limits: Those out-of-frame alpha sequences shared by twins showed an excess of low generation probability.

There are a few counts of this clonotype. What it recognizes is unknown. Deletions cut 6 bases from V and 8 bases from J, with 22 bases between. This CDR3 comprises 16 residues. These data also featured in a second study, about yellow fever vaccine responses in identical twins.

Sequencing was done on a sample of CD4+ T cells sorted from blood. This TCR derives from a woman aged 18-35 years in good health. The chain recombines TRBV12-3 or TRBV12-4 with TRBJ2-2; D might be TRBD2 (6 bases). Here the CDR3 reads CASSNLQGGYIGELFF. The DNA for the CDR3 is TGTGCCAGCAGCAACCTCCAGGGAGGTTATATAGGGGAGCTGTTTTTT.